This T cell receptor (beta chain) is from a study of blood T cell repertoires in COVID-19. Study-wide context: Spain, Italy and the United States supplied samples that represented acute and convalescent COVID-19. PBMCs, B-cell-depleted T cells, or T cells provided the cDNA or gDNA that made up the material.

This CDR3 has 15 amino acids. The germline gives CDR1 MGHDK, CDR2 SYGVNS. V was pared by 1 base and J by 9 bases, with 13 bases between. Authors' analysis steps: Nucleated cell number was recorded as an estimate derived from reference gene primer amplification. Some clones are missing from TCRdb's copy, which holds only in-frame ones; the method was immunoSEQ multiplex PCR. The V and J calls and clone size are taken from that table; D and trimming were inferred from the DNA. The sample yields approximately 170,000 clones, 87% seen once. The chain employs TRBV25-1 and TRBJ1-6; D may be TRBD1 (6 bases). The sample was peripheral blood. The origin of this receptor is a man aged 18 to 29 with active or convalescent COVID-19. CDR3 loop: CASSEFGGESSPLHF. The CDR3 DNA sequence: TGTGCCAGCAGTGAATTTGGGGGCGAGAGTTCACCCCTCCACTTT.